The clone carrying this TCR beta chain has more than one count but fewer than ten. This sample is part of a study of T-cell reconstitution after alpha-beta-depleted transplantation in children. CDR1 is SGHVS, CDR2 FQNEAQ, per germline. The CDR3 consists of 18 residues. Losses at the gene ends were 0 bases for V and 10 bases for J; bases not matched to a gene: 14. Unique molecular identifiers were built into the TCRbeta library. One entry per CDR3 protein, called by TCRdb with MiXCR from the PCR reads. This sample has around 250,000 distinct CDR3 sequences, with around 9.6% found just once. The receptor was derived from a human donor who donated a stem cell graft to a child with SCID. The chain couples TRBV7-8 to TRBJ2-1; 11 positions agree with TRBD1. Sequencing was performed on PBMCs from the stem cell graft donor, taken from the stem cell graft. CDR3 sequence reads: CASSLAGVGGQGANEQFF. The CDR3 region has the DNA TGTGCCAGCAGCTTAGCCGGTGTGGGCGGACAGGGGGCCAACGAGCAGTTCTTC.